The next 25 T cell receptor beta chains were all read from a single sample in a study of T-cell reconstitution after alpha-beta-depleted transplantation in children. Preparing the TCRbeta library involved the use of unique molecular identifiers. TCRdb reprocessed the PCR reads with MiXCR, giving one entry per CDR3 protein. This sample has about 980,000 distinct CDR3 sequences, with 25% to 35% found just once. This specimen was PBMCs, mostly from graft donor cells, taken 360 days after TCRalphabeta/CD19-depleted stem cell transplant. These receptors were taken from a boy in the first two years of life who had a stem cell transplant for SCID, so the T cells may come from the graft donor.

This rearrangement joins TRBV7-9 to TRBJ2-5; D unclear. Trimming removed 4 bases at V and 2 bases at J, with 14 bases between. This CDR3 spans 15 amino acids. Looked up from germline, CDR1 is SEHNR and CDR2 is FQNEAQ (reference sequence). In DNA, the CDR3 is TGTGCCAGCAGCTACCCCCCGGGCCGGCAAGAGACCCAGTACTTC. Its protein product is CASSYPPGRQETQYF.

The chain links TRBV28 to TRBJ2-7, with TRBD1 matching 10 bases. The germline CDR1 and CDR2 sequences are MDHEN and SYDVKM. This CDR3 contains 15 residues. V lost 10 bases and J lost 1; bases outside the gene matches: 10. CDR3 bases: TGTGCCACTCGACAGGGGGCATTTCTTTCCTACGAGCAGTACTTC. Protein product: CATRQGAFLSYEQYF.

This clonotype was detected a few times. V gene TRBV9 combines with J gene TRBJ2-5; 9 positions match TRBD2. The junction had 13 bases not matched to a gene; V was cut back by 0 bases and J by 4 bases. There are 18 residues in the CDR3. CDR1 is SGDLS and CDR2 is YYNGEE in the germline V gene. CDR3 amino acids: CASSVAGGSLAGLETQYF. The CDR3 DNA sequence: TGTGCCAGCAGCGTAGCTGGGGGAAGCCTAGCGGGGCTAGAGACCCAGTACTTC.

Written as DNA, the CDR3 is TGTGCCAGTAGTATAGTCTACAGGGTAGGCGGGGAGCTGTTTTTT. It yields the protein CASSIVYRVGGELFF. The V call is TRBV19, the J call TRBJ2-2, with D perhaps TRBD1 (6 bases). This CDR3 contains 15 residues. V lost 1 base and J lost 7, with 13 bases in between. The germline V gene has CDR1 LNHDA and CDR2 SQIVND (reference sequence).

The table lists this clonotype with a few counts. The chain has TRBV12-3 or TRBV12-4 and TRBJ2-3; 12 nucleotides match TRBD2. Unmatched junction bases numbered 3, after V lost 3 bases and J lost 2 bases. The CDR3 is made up of 16 amino acids. CDR3 bases: TGTGCCAGCAGTTTGCTAGCGGGGGGGTTCACAGATACGCAGTATTTT. Its translation is CASSLLAGGFTDTQYF.

This clonotype has only a few counts. The CDR3 loop is CASSQGSGTGHDQPQHF. DNA for the CDR3: TGCGCCAGCAGCCAAGGCTCCGGGACAGGGCACGATCAGCCCCAGCATTTT. This chain joins TRBV4-1 and TRBJ1-5, with 9 positions matching TRBD1. The CDR3 has 17 residues. Trimming cost V 1 base and J 5 bases; bases outside gene matches: 9. From germline, CDR1 is MGHRA and CDR2 YSYEKL.

The gene calls are TRBV4-2 and TRBJ2-7; possible D gene TRBD2, 6 bases. This CDR3 contains 17 residues. V lost 2 bases and J 2 bases, leaving 19 bases between the germline ends. Per germline, CDR1 LGHNA and CDR2 YNFKEQ. The CDR3 reads CASSQFLLRDGTYEQYF. CDR3 sequence (DNA): TGTGCCAGCAGCCAATTCTTGTTGCGGGACGGAACCTACGAGCAGTACTTC.

This clonotype showed up just a few times. The chain carries TRBV20-1 and TRBJ2-5; a weak D match, TRBD2 (5 bases). CDR3 length: 14 amino acids. Trimming stripped 7 bases from V and 3 bases from J, with 18 bases between. CDR1 and CDR2 (germline): DFQATT, SNEGSKA (reference sequence). The CDR3 reads CSVGRGPSEETQYF. In nucleotides, the CDR3 is TGCAGTGTTGGTCGGGGTCCCTCGGAAGAGACCCAGTACTTC.

This clonotype was observed a handful of times. V and J are TRBV6-1 and TRBJ2-1, with 9 bases lining up with TRBD2. Germline V gene sequence: CDR1 MNHNS, CDR2 SASEGT. Trimming cost V 8 bases and J 2 bases; bases outside gene matches: 13. The CDR3 length is 17 residues. CDR3 nucleotide sequence: TGTGCCAGCGAGGGTTCCCAGCGGGGGGTCACCTACAATGAGCAGTTCTTC. It is translated as CASEGSQRGVTYNEQFF.

This clonotype was detected a few times. The chain carries TRBV12-3 or TRBV12-4 and TRBJ1-5, with D maybe TRBD1 (5 bases). CDR3 length: 17 residues. V lost 1 base and J 1 base, leaving 14 bases between the germline ends. This CDR3 reads CASSLVQGGSSNQPQHF. Here the CDR3 DNA reads TGTGCCAGCAGTTTAGTGCAGGGCGGTTCGAGCAATCAGCCCCAGCATTTT.

This sequence joins TRBV7-6 and TRBJ2-3, with 9 bases lining up with TRBD2. This CDR3 region has 15 residues. Germline CDR1 is SGHVS and CDR2 is FNYEAQ. Trimming took 2 bases from V and 2 from J; bases not matched to a gene: 2. CDR3 coding DNA: TGTGCCAGCAGCTTAAGCGGGGGGCTCACAGATACGCAGTATTTT. Translating it yields CASSLSGGLTDTQYF. Complete variable domain (other parts from reference TRBV7-6 and TRBJ2-3): GAGVSQSPRYKVTKRGQDVALRCDPISGHVSLYWYRQALGQGPEFLTYFNYEAQQDKSGLPNDRFSAERPEGSISTLTIQRTEQRDSAMYRCASSLSGGLTDTQYFGPGTRLTVL.

The gene calls are TRBV24-1 and TRBJ1-4; D gene ambiguous. V was cut by 5 bases and J by 4 bases, with 4 bases left in between. The CDR3 runs 12 residues. The germline gives CDR1 KGHDR, CDR2 SFDVKD. The CDR3 DNA reads TGTGCCACCAGTGTGGGTAATGAAAAACTGTTTTTT. Residues: CATSVGNEKLFF.

The gene calls are TRBV27 and TRBJ2-7; D unresolved. Germline V gene lookup returns CDR1 MNHEY and CDR2 SMNVEV (reference sequence). V was cut by 2 bases and J by 4 bases, with 15 bases left in between. The length of the CDR3 is 15 residues. The CDR3 loop reads CASSLRLATPYEQYF. The DNA for the CDR3 is TGTGCCAGCAGTTTAAGGCTTGCTACTCCATACGAGCAGTACTTC.

This clonotype has only a few counts. The genes are TRBV10-1 and TRBJ2-5; 9 positions match TRBD1. Germline trimming cut 5 bases from V and 4 bases from J; bases unmatched to any gene: 5. The CDR3 is 14 residues long. Germline V gives CDR1 WNHNN, CDR2 SYGVQD (reference sequence). CDR3 amino acids: CASSTDRGAETQYF. The CDR3 nucleotides read TGCGCCAGCAGTACTGACAGGGGGGCAGAGACCCAGTACTTC.

This chain connects TRBV7-8 to TRBJ1-4, with a weak D call TRBD1 (5 bases). Trimming left V 5 bases short and J 14 bases short, with 12 bases between. CDR3 length: 11 amino acids. Looked up from germline, CDR1 is SGHVS and CDR2 is FQNEAQ. CDR3 nucleotides: TGTGCCAGCAGCCCCGACAGTCTGCTGTTTTTT. Its translation is CASSPDSLLFF. The full variable domain, its missing parts supplied by reference TRBV7-8 and TRBJ1-4, is GAGVSQSPRYKVAKRGQDVALRCDPISGHVSLFWYQQALGQGPEFLTYFQNEAQLDKSGLPSDRFFAERPEGSVSTLKIQRTQQEDSAVYLCASSPDSLLFFGSGTQLSVL.

The rearrangement links TRBV7-9 to TRBJ2-7; D remains unclear. Trimming cost V 6 bases and J 6 bases, with 15 bases left between them. Looked up from germline, CDR1 is SEHNR and CDR2 is FQNEAQ (reference sequence). There are 13 residues in the CDR3. The CDR3 reads CASSSQTPPEQYF. The CDR3 DNA is TGTGCCAGCAGTTCTCAGACCCCGCCCGAGCAGTACTTC.

The V gene is TRBV7-2, the J gene TRBJ1-1; D remains unclear. This CDR3 is built from 13 residues. V lost 4 bases and J 6 bases, leaving 12 bases between the germline ends. Germline V CDR1 and CDR2: SGHTA, FQGNSA. The DNA for the CDR3 is TGTGCCAGCAGCTCCGGGGTCGGCTCTGAAGCTTTCTTT. Protein: CASSSGVGSEAFF.

With regard to this clonotype: The CDR3 ends on some other residue instead of the conserved phenylalanine or tryptophan, so this is likely a read error. This chain links TRBV6-5 with TRBJ1-1; D is ambiguous. Deletions cut 4 bases from V and 6 bases from J, with 12 bases between. The CDR3 totals 13 residues. Germline V lookup: CDR1 MNHEY, CDR2 SVGAGI. For the CDR3, the DNA is TGTGCCAGCAGTTCCCTGGTCGCGCCTGAAGCTTTCTCT. Protein product: CASSSLVAPEAFS.

V usage is TRBV7-6 and J usage is TRBJ2-7; D is perhaps TRBD2 (6 bases). This CDR3 has 15 amino acids. The V end was cut by 2 bases, the J end by 3 bases, with 14 bases between. Germline V gene sequence: CDR1 SGHVS, CDR2 FNYEAQ. This chain's CDR3 is CASSLKWGDLYEQYF. The DNA for the CDR3 is TGTGCCAGCAGCTTAAAGTGGGGGGACCTCTACGAGCAGTACTTC.

This clonotype was seen a few times. The rearrangement uses TRBV28 and TRBJ2-5, with a tentative D call TRBD1 (7 bases). V was cut by 6 bases and J by 7 bases, with 15 bases left in between. This CDR3 region has 13 residues. Germline values: CDR1 MDHEN, CDR2 SYDVKM. The CDR3 DNA is TGTGCCAGCAGGGTCGGGACAGCGGGGACCCAGTACTTC. Its protein product is CASRVGTAGTQYF.

This sequence joins TRBV5-5 and TRBJ2-3; TRBD1 or TRBD2 may be the D gene (5 bases each). Germline V gene data show CDR1 as SGHKS and CDR2 as YYEKEE (reference sequence). This CDR3 is 13 amino acids long. The V end lost 4 bases, the J end lost 9 bases, and 15 bases lay between the germline ends. The CDR3 protein is CASSPVGAVTQYF. CDR3 nucleotides: TGTGCCAGCAGCCCCGTCGGGGCGGTGACGCAGTATTTT.

This sequence joins TRBV7-2 and TRBJ2-3; TRBD2 matches 8 bases. The CDR3 length is 16 residues. Germline loops: CDR1 SGHTA, CDR2 FQGNSA. Trimming cost V 4 bases and J 5 bases; bases outside gene matches: 11. Here the CDR3 DNA reads TGTGCCAGCAGCTCCATAGCGGGGTTTGTGTTAGATACGCAGTATTTT. Translation gives CASSSIAGFVLDTQYF. The full variable domain, its missing parts supplied by reference TRBV7-2 and TRBJ2-3, is GAGVSQSPSNKVTEKGKDVELRCDPISGHTALYWYRQSLGQGLEFLIYFQGNSAPDKSGLPSDRFSAERTGGSVSTLTIQRTQQEDSAVYLCASSSIAGFVLDTQYFGPGTRLTVL.

The CDR3 DNA reads as TGCGCCAGCAGCTTGGGGGTCGAGGCCCAGTACTTC. Protein sequence: CASSLGVEAQYF. The chain combines TRBV5-1 with TRBJ2-5; D ambiguous. The germline gives CDR1 SGHRS, CDR2 YFSETQ. The CDR3 contains 12 residues. Trimming took off 0 bases at V and 9 bases at J, with 9 bases between the two ends.

The rearrangement joins TRBV15 to TRBJ2-7; no reliable D call. V was clipped by 1 base and J by 6 bases, with 7 bases between them. Germline V gene sequence: CDR1 LNHNV, CDR2 YYDKDF (reference sequence). The CDR3 extends over 12 amino acids. The CDR3 region has the DNA TGTGCCACCAGCAGAGTGAACACCGAGCAGTACTTC. Translation: CATSRVNTEQYF.

This clonotype has just a few counts. The CDR3 DNA reads as TGTGCCAGCAGCTTAACGGCCAGACCCAGGGTCTTGGGCACCGGGGAGCTGTTTTTT. This gives the protein CASSLTARPRVLGTGELFF. The gene calls are TRBV7-3 and TRBJ2-2, with D possibly matching TRBD1 (5 bases). V gave up 0 bases and J gave up 4 bases, with 21 bases separating them. CDR1 is SGHTA and CDR2 is FQGTGA in the germline V gene. The length of the CDR3 is 19 residues.